This T cell receptor (beta chain) is drawn from a study of blood T cells in healthy people across ages. On the study more broadly: Template-switching capture recovered about one barcoded beta molecule per two T cells.

A sample-barcoded 5' primer and a J-beta primer mix were used in a second PCR of about 7 to 12 cycles. One entry per CDR3 protein, called by TCRdb with MiXCR from the 5' RACE reads. Found here are approximately 850,000 distinct CDR3 sequences, roughly 60% of them singletons; the top ten hold about 20%. This clonotype was detected only once. Its antigen is unknown. Every donor provided roughly 10 milliliters of peripheral blood. Per sample, no less than 5.5 micrograms of total RNA were extracted. General study points: Diversity of TCR beta correlated strongly with naive T cell percentage.

In germline, CDR1 is ENHRY, CDR2 SYGVKD. The trim removed 5 bases at V and 7 bases at J, leaving 17 bases unmatched. This CDR3 contains 16 residues. The rearrangement joins TRBV10-3 to TRBJ2-7; 7 nucleotides agree with TRBD2. The source of this sequence is a man aged 25-45 years in good health. The sequenced sample consisted of blood. CDR3: CAISPPKAGLYNEQYF. Here the CDR3 DNA reads TGTGCCATCAGTCCTCCAAAAGCGGGACTCTACAATGAGCAGTACTTC.